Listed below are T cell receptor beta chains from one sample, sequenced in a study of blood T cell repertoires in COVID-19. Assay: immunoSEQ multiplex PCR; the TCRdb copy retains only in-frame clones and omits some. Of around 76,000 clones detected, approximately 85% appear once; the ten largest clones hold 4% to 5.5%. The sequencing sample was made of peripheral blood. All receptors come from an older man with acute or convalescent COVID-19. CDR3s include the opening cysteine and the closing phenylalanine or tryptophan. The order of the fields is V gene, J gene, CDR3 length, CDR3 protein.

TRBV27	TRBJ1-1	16	CASSLLGGIKATEAFF
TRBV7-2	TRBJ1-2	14	CASSLAVPNYGYTF
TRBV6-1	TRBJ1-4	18	CASSEGGQSFATNEKLFF
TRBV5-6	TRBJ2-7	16	CASSGLDLFSSYEQYF
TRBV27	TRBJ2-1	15	CASSFIGGGDNEQFF
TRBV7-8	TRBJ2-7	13	CASSPGGNHEQYF
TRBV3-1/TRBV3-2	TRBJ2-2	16	CASSQTGGLNTGELFF
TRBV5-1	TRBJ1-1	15	CASSLEGARGTEAFF
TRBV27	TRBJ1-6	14	CASSLDGASSPLHF
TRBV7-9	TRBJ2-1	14	CASRQGQGVDEQFF
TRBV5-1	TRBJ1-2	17	CASSFRQGAHGGHGYTF
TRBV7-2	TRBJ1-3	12	CASSPTTDRVHF
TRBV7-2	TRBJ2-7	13	CASSLTWESEQYF
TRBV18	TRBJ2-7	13	CASSPGDRYEQYF
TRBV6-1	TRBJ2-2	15	CASSEALDRSGELFF
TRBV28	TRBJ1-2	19	CASSPYMGRQGVRDYGYTF
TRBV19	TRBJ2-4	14	CASSTGSAKNIQYF
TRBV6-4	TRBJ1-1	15	CASRGTGGGNTEAFF
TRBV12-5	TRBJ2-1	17	CASGTGTTGGSYNEQFF
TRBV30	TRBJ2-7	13	CAWSVSGNYEQYF
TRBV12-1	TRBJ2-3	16	CASSATTGTGSDTQYF
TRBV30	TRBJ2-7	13	CACRGQGLYEQYF
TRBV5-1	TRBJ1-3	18	CASSWGQGGWGSLDTIYF
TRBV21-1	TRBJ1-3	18	CASSKECRTGYSGNTIYF
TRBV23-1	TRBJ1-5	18	CASSHVRQGMGSNQPQHF
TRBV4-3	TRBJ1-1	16	CASSQDFRLMNTEAFF
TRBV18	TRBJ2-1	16	CASSPRTSGTYNEQFF
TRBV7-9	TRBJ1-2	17	CASSLAIGNWRDYGYTF
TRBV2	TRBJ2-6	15	CASRSPTAGANVLTF
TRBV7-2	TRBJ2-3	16	CASSLSGGHSTDTQYF
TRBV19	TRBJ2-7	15	CASSIRGQGRNEQYF
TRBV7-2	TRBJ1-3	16	CASSLVEQGSGNTIYF
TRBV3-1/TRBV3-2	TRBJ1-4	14	CASSPSFSNEKLFF
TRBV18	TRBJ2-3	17	CASSPLPGQGWRDTQYF